This entry is about one TCR beta chain. Under the authors' procedure: Reference gene primer amplification gave nucleated cell count estimates. Using immunoSEQ multiplex PCR, the repertoire was profiled, and TCRdb retains in-frame clones only, with some absent. V and J calls and clone size are those listed in that table; D and trimming were worked out from the DNA. Of about 150,000 clones listed, 91% are singletons. The record originates from a study of blood T cell repertoires in COVID-19. Across the study: COVID-19 samples from acute and convalescent phases originated in the United States, Italy and Spain. T cells, B-cell-depleted T cells, or PBMCs supplied cDNA or gDNA.

The CDR3 totals 13 residues. The germline gives CDR1 KGHSH, CDR2 LQKENI. J lost 1 base, V lost 10 bases, and 2 bases had no gene match. This clonotype originated in a man aged 45 to 65 with acute or convalescent COVID-19. V usage is TRBV18 and J usage is TRBJ2-2; 8 bases match TRBD1. Sequencing was performed on peripheral blood. This CDR3 reads CAMGTGNTGELFF. The CDR3 region has the DNA TGTGCCATGGGGACAGGGAACACCGGGGAGCTGTTTTTT. Full variable domain (outside the CDR3, taken from reference TRBV18 and TRBJ2-2): NAGVMQNPRHLVRRRGQEARLRCSPMKGHSHVYWYRQLPEEGLKFMVYLQKENIIDESGMPKERFSAEFPKEGPSILRIQQVVRGDSAAYFCAMGTGNTGELFFGEGSRLTVL.